Below, one T cell receptor beta chain is given with its context. This entry belongs to a study of shared clonotypes between healthy human individuals. Measured with immunoSEQ multiplex PCR; TCRdb has only the in-frame clones, and not every one. The sample lists 2,500,000 or so clones; around 93% were seen once. Trimming took 2 bases from V and 3 from J, leaving 11 bases between them. The CDR3 is 14 amino acids. Per the germline V gene, CDR1 is MDHEN and CDR2 is SYDVKM. Sequencing was done on a sample of naive CD4+ T cells from PBMCs. Documented subset: CD45RA+ positively selected. The receptor was isolated from a man aged 18 to 35 in good health. Some clones in this sample may be carry-over from other donors' samples. The gene calls are TRBV28 and TRBJ2-7; D unresolved. This CDR3 reads CASSLPGRVYEQYF. Written as DNA, the CDR3 is TGTGCCAGCAGTTTACCAGGTAGGGTCTACGAGCAGTACTTC.